This T cell receptor (beta chain) was sequenced for a study of identical twins. General study results and limits: For out-of-frame alpha sequences shared by twins, low generation probability was in excess. Invariant populations such as MAIT and iNKT cells could partly muddle zero-insertion analyses.

Points on this clonotype: The antigen is unknown.

Template switching (which added a universal primer site) was used, and cDNA carried unique molecular identifiers. MiXCR, applied by TCRdb to the 5' RACE reads, yields one record per CDR3 protein. The table shows some 1,700,000 distinct CDR3 sequences, with around a third occurring only once. This clonotype originated in a newborn girl in good health. The sample was cord blood.

CDR3 nucleotides: TGCAGTGCTGTAACAGGGGGCTGGTTTAACTATGGCTACACCTTC. As protein: CSAVTGGWFNYGYTF. The chain recombines TRBV20-1 with TRBJ1-2; the match to TRBD1 covers 9 bases. The ends lost 5 bases at V and 1 base at J; junction bases unmatched: 8. Germline CDR1 reads DFQATT; CDR2 reads SNEGSKA (reference sequence). CDR3 length equals 15 residues.